This T cell receptor beta chain was observed in a study of response to subunit inactivated influenza vaccine. TCRdb passed the RT-PCR reads through MiXCR, listing each CDR3 protein once. The sample yields over 650,000 distinct CDR3 sequences, around 20% seen once. Findings of the study overall: Authors proposed each seasonal influenza vaccination draws in few new T cells.

For this clonotype: What it binds is not known.

Germline CDR1 and CDR2: GTSNPN and SVGIG (reference sequence). The CDR3 extends over 13 amino acids. The V and J ends lost 4 bases and 5 bases respectively, with 11 bases between them. The sequence came from a man aged 45-65 years who received an inactivated influenza vaccine. This sequence joins TRBV30 and TRBJ2-2; D perhaps matches TRBD1 (6 bases). Sequencing used PBMCs from blood, obtained more than 4 days after vaccination. CDR3 nucleotide sequence: TGTGCCTGGAATTTTCAGGGGACCGGGGAGCTGTTTTTT. This gives the protein CAWNFQGTGELFF. Supplemented by reference TRBV30 and TRBJ2-2, the full variable domain reads SQTIHQWPATLVQPVGSPLSLECTVEGTSNPNLYWYRQAAGRGLQLLFYSVGIGQISSEVPQNLSASRPQDRQFILSSKKLLLSDSGFYLCAWNFQGTGELFFGEGSRLTVL.